The present entry profiles one T cell receptor beta chain with its context. The antigen it binds to is not known. Per-base qualities were not stored, and no clone one base away is much larger. Based on the germline V gene, the CDR1 and CDR2 sequences are SGHRS and YFSETQ. V loses 4 bases, J loses 5 bases, and the germline ends lie 18 bases apart. Counted from cysteine to phenylalanine, this CDR3 has 15 amino acids. The entry retains the CDR3 DNA only, 45 bases that are in frame from base 1. This record belongs to a study of blood T cell repertoires in COVID-19 (dated by TCRdb to the early 2020s). General notes on the study: Collaborator samples came from the United States, Italy and Spain and covered acute and convalescent phases of COVID-19. The repertoires were made available in a free public database intended to serve as a resource for research on the immune response to SARS-CoV-2. Sample metadata almost always included a de-identified subject ID, COVID-19 status, age in years and sex. Samples were obtained from the ongoing ImmuneRACE study (first 160 participants) and from approximately 1,200 subjects provided by 6 global collaborators. Where available, HLA class I and class II types were taken from metadata supplied by the sample provider and were not determined by assay-based typing. Subjects who had been exposed to COVID-19, were actively infected with it, or had recovered from it provided the deeply sampled blood TCRbeta repertoires that made up the dataset. The material from the prospective study consisted of cDNA or gDNA derived from T cells, B-cell-depleted T cells, or PBMCs. Results the study describes overall, beyond this receptor: The quantity of clinical and demographic metadata differed by source and by participant and was supplied without curation.

TCRbeta CDR3 regions were amplified from genomic DNA by means of the immunoSEQ Assay, a bias-controlled multiplex PCR. As for the authors' bioinformatics: The number of nucleated cells in each sample was estimated from the amplification of reference gene primers within the assay. Sequence reads were collapsed and filtered to measure the absolute abundance of every unique TCRbeta CDR3 rearrangement. Productive Simpson clonality was computed per sample as the square root of Simpson's diversity index over productive rearrangements. TCRdb carries this immuneACCESS record with in-frame sequences only. Its versions omit some clonotypes, under half of them owing to an unresolved V gene in the studies checked, with the rest unexplained. Clone size and the V and J calls come from that table; the DNA yielded D and trimming. The sample has 300,000 or so clones on record, roughly nine tenths of them singletons. The ten top clones hold less than 3% of the sample.

In the prospective study, participants were roughly 18 to 100 years old, resided in fewer than 25 geographic areas of the United States, and were enrolled through a virtual design. To assign participants to cohorts, the prospective study relied on clinical history that participants themselves reported in a screening survey and a study questionnaire. A participant counted as exposed if, within 2 weeks of entering the study, that participant had been in contact with someone who had a PCR-confirmed or clinician-diagnosed COVID-19 case. In the prospective study, whole blood, serum and a nasopharyngeal or oropharyngeal swab were collected from each participant by mobile phlebotomists. Over a roughly two-month period, participants in the prospective study had the option of providing additional blood draws and questionnaires. Before DNA extraction, blood samples from the prospective study were shipped at room temperature or frozen.

The receptor was isolated from a woman in her forties or fifties who had been exposed to COVID-19. Sample: PBMCs or T cells enriched from blood (not recorded which). The V and J genes are TRBV5-1 and TRBJ2-5; the D gene is perhaps TRBD2, on 5 matching bases. The sequence in DNA is TGCGCCAGCAGCCCGGGATGGGCGGCGGCGGAGACCCAGTACTTC. Its protein product is CASSPGWAAAETQYF.